Following are 30 T cell receptor beta chains from one sample sequenced in a study of blood T cell repertoires in COVID-19. TCRdb's table, derived via immunoSEQ multiplex PCR, lists solely in-frame clones and lacks some. Of about 160,000 clones in the sample, around 90% were seen once. The sample taken for sequencing was peripheral blood. The receptors originated from a woman aged 60-75 years with active or convalescent COVID-19.

The J gene is TRBJ2-3, the V gene TRBV18, with TRBD1 matching 7 bases. After removal of 3 bases from V and 3 bases from J, the junction contained 9 bases not matched to a gene. Looked up from germline, CDR1 is KGHSH and CDR2 is LQKENI. This CDR3 is 16 amino acids long. The DNA of the CDR3 is TGTGCCAGCTCACCGTACTTCACAGGGGAGACAGATACGCAGTATTTT. As protein: CASSPYFTGETDTQYF.

The genes are TRBV9 and TRBJ2-7; 8 nucleotides align to TRBD1. Germline V gene data show CDR1 as SGDLS and CDR2 as YYNGEE. V shed 4 bases, J shed 4 bases, and the junction held 1 base outside the gene matches. The length of the CDR3 is 12 residues. CDR3 sequence: CASSRTGYEQYF. CDR3 nucleotide sequence: TGTGCCAGCAGCAGGACAGGGTACGAGCAGTACTTC.

This clone was observed once. The chain combines TRBV9 with TRBJ1-3; unclear D gene. The germline gives CDR1 SGDLS, CDR2 YYNGEE. The CDR3 sequence is 14 residues long. V gave up 5 bases and J gave up 0 bases, with 9 bases separating them. CDR3 nucleotide sequence: TGTGCCAGCAGGTTGGGCGCCTCTGGAAACACCATATATTTT. Its protein product is CASRLGASGNTIYF.

The chain couples TRBV18 to TRBJ2-3; 12 bases line up with TRBD2. Germline trimming cut 6 bases from V and 1 base from J; bases unmatched to any gene: 5. The CDR3 has 16 residues. Looked up from germline, CDR1 is KGHSH and CDR2 is LQKENI. The CDR3 protein is CASSRTSGERTDTQYF. In nucleotides, the CDR3 is TGTGCCAGCTCTCGGACTAGCGGGGAGCGCACAGATACGCAGTATTTT.

CDR3 in DNA: TGTGCCAGTAGTACAACCCTCAGGGGTGGCTCACCCCTCCACTTT. It codes for CASSTTLRGGSPLHF. The V call is TRBV19, the J call TRBJ1-6; tentatively, D is TRBD1 (6 bases). The germline V and J ends were trimmed by 4 bases and 10 bases, with 17 bases remaining between them. CDR1 is LNHDA, CDR2 SQIVND, per germline (reference sequence). This CDR3 comprises 15 residues.

Only a few counts were recorded for this clone. V gene TRBV10-3 combines with J gene TRBJ1-5; TRBD1 matches at 10 bases. Germline trimming cut 4 bases from V and 7 bases from J; bases unmatched to any gene: 7. This CDR3 region has 15 residues. The germline gives CDR1 ENHRY, CDR2 SYGVKD. The DNA for the CDR3 is TGTGCCATCAGTGGGAGACAGGGGGCCGAACAGCCCCAGCATTTT. This translates into CAISGRQGAEQPQHF.

The chain links TRBV18 to TRBJ2-3; a weak D match, TRBD1 (5 bases). Trimming took off 2 bases at V and 3 bases at J, with 9 bases between the two ends. CDR1 KGHSH and CDR2 LQKENI come from the germline V gene. The CDR3 is 14 amino acids. The CDR3 bases are TGTGCCAGCTCACCATGGCAGGGAACAGATACGCAGTATTTT. Encoded protein: CASSPWQGTDTQYF. The full variable domain, with the rest looked up from reference TRBV18 and TRBJ2-3, is NAGVMQNPRHLVRRRGQEARLRCSPMKGHSHVYWYRQLPEEGLKFMVYLQKENIIDESGMPKERFSAEFPKEGPSILRIQQVVRGDSAAYFCASSPWQGTDTQYFGPGTRLTVL.

The rearrangement uses TRBV19 and TRBJ1-1, with D uncertain. Trimming removed 7 bases from V and 0 bases from J, with 9 bases in between. The CDR3 loop spans 13 amino acids. CDR1 and CDR2 from the germline V gene are LNHDA and SQIVND (reference sequence). The CDR3 coding sequence is TGTGCCAGTAAATTCGGGGTGAACACTGAAGCTTTCTTT. Translating it yields CASKFGVNTEAFF.

The gene calls are TRBV6-1 and TRBJ2-6; D might be TRBD2 (6 bases). The germline CDR1 and CDR2 sequences are MNHNS and SASEGT. Trimming cost V 1 base and J 2 bases, with 15 bases left between them. The CDR3 spans 18 residues. The CDR3 region is CASSEVWGEMPGANVLTF. DNA for the CDR3: TGTGCCAGCAGTGAAGTTTGGGGGGAGATGCCTGGGGCCAACGTCCTGACTTTC.

As DNA, the CDR3 is TGCGCCAGCAGCTTGGAGGCTAGCGGGGTTGATACGCAGTATTTT. Protein: CASSLEASGVDTQYF. This chain connects TRBV5-1 to TRBJ2-3; 9 bases line up with TRBD2. Germline lookup yields CDR1 SGHRS and CDR2 YFSETQ. V lost 0 bases and J lost 6; bases outside the gene matches: 5. The CDR3 spans 15 residues.

This clone was found once. The chain uses TRBV29-1 and TRBJ1-1; maybe TRBD1 (6 bases). The CDR3 is 12 residues long. V was cut by 4 bases and J by 5 bases, with 11 bases left in between. Germline V CDR1 and CDR2: SQVTM, ANQGSEA. The CDR3 loop reads CSVGAGDTEAFF. CDR3 sequence (DNA): TGCAGCGTTGGGGCAGGGGATACTGAAGCTTTCTTT.

This clone was recorded once. The rearrangement links TRBV5-1 to TRBJ1-6, with 7 bases matching TRBD1. V dropped 2 bases and J dropped 9; count of bases not matched to a gene: 5. CDR1 and CDR2 (germline): SGHRS, YFSETQ. This CDR3 region has 14 residues. CDR3 sequence (DNA): TGCGCCAGCAGCTTCGGGACAGAGGGTTCACCCCTCCACTTT. Protein sequence: CASSFGTEGSPLHF. Together with reference TRBV5-1 and TRBJ1-6, the CDR3 gives the full variable domain: KAGVTQTPRYLIKTRGQQVTLSCSPISGHRSVSWYQQTPGQGLQFLFEYFSETQRNKGNFPGRFSGRQFSNSRSEMNVSTLELGDSALYLCASSFGTEGSPLHFGNGTRLTVT.

With regard to this clone: Other nucleotide sequences in the sample specify the same CDR3. The chain links TRBV6-5 to TRBJ1-5; D gene unclear. The CDR3 runs 13 residues. Trimming pared 5 bases from V and 3 bases from J, leaving 8 bases between. Per the germline V gene, CDR1 is MNHEY and CDR2 is SVGAGI. The CDR3 is CASSLNSNQPQHF. CDR3 bases: TGTGCCAGCAGTCTAAACTCCAATCAGCCCCAGCATTTT.

The chain couples TRBV5-1 to TRBJ1-1; no clear D. CDR3 size: 13 residues. The ends were cut back, 7 bases at V and 1 base at J, with 11 bases in the middle. Germline values: CDR1 SGHRS, CDR2 YFSETQ. The CDR3 DNA is TGCGCCAGCCGGGAAATGCGGAACACTGAAGCTTTCTTT. Protein product: CASREMRNTEAFF.

J is TRBJ2-5 and V is TRBV5-4, with D tentatively TRBD2 (5 bases). V lost 4 bases, J lost 9 bases, and 13 bases lay in between. From germline, CDR1 is SGHNT and CDR2 YYREEE (reference sequence). The CDR3 covers 12 residues. CDR3 DNA: TGTGCCAGCAGCGGGGTTGGGAGACCCCAGTACTTC. Amino acid sequence: CASSGVGRPQYF.

The chain is built from TRBV7-2 and TRBJ1-4, with 7 nucleotides matching TRBD1. Germline lookup yields CDR1 SGHTA and CDR2 FQGNSA. This CDR3 has 14 residues. The V gene end was trimmed by 4 bases and the J gene end by 8 bases; junction bases not matched to a gene: 7. CDR3 coding DNA: TGTGCCAGCAGCTCGACCGGGACAGAAGAAAAACTGTTTTTT. Translating gives CASSSTGTEEKLFF.

The chain is built from TRBV5-4 and TRBJ1-1; 8 nucleotides match TRBD1. This CDR3 spans 13 amino acids. J lost 4 bases, V lost 3 bases, and 2 bases had no gene match. The germline CDR1 and CDR2 sequences are SGHNT and YYREEE (reference sequence). CDR3 DNA sequence: TGTGCCAGCAGCTCAACAGGGGGCACTGAAGCTTTCTTT. It translates to CASSSTGGTEAFF.

The V and J genes are TRBV6-5 and TRBJ2-3; 9 bases line up with TRBD1. The trim removed 6 bases at V and 4 bases at J, leaving 5 bases unmatched. This CDR3 is 14 amino acids long. Germline CDR1 is MNHEY and CDR2 is SVGAGI. The CDR3 spells CASRHRGQADTQYF. The CDR3 DNA sequence: TGTGCCAGCAGACACAGGGGGCAGGCAGATACGCAGTATTTT.

This rearrangement joins TRBV5-4 to TRBJ2-7; unclear D gene. Germline V gene sequence: CDR1 SGHNT, CDR2 YYREEE (reference sequence). The germline V and J ends were trimmed by 4 bases and 4 bases, with 12 bases remaining between them. This CDR3 has 13 residues. Written as DNA, the CDR3 is TGTGCCAGCAGCCGTGGGCCGGAATACGAGCAGTACTTC. As protein: CASSRGPEYEQYF.

The chain couples TRBV19 to TRBJ1-4, with a tentative D call TRBD1 (6 bases). Germline loops: CDR1 LNHDA, CDR2 SQIVND (reference sequence). The CDR3 has 14 residues. V gave up 4 bases and J gave up 6 bases, with 12 bases separating them. The CDR3 bases are TGTGCCAGTAGTAGGGCAGGGGTGGATGAAAAACTGTTTTTT. Translating it yields CASSRAGVDEKLFF.

The genes are TRBV27 and TRBJ2-3; perhaps TRBD2 as D (5 bases). Germline V lookup: CDR1 MNHEY, CDR2 SMNVEV (reference sequence). CDR3 length equals 15 residues. Trimming cost V 3 bases and J 1 base, with 11 bases left between them. The CDR3: CASSFGNEGTDTQYF. In DNA form, the CDR3 reads TGTGCCAGCAGTTTCGGGAATGAGGGCACAGATACGCAGTATTTT.

The genes are TRBV28 and TRBJ2-7; D is perhaps TRBD1 (6 bases). V lost 7 bases and J lost 4, with 14 bases in between. The CDR3 loop spans 13 amino acids. Germline CDR1 MDHEN, CDR2 SYDVKM. The CDR3 sequence: CASIRQDTYEQYF. The CDR3 region has the DNA TGTGCCAGCATTCGACAGGACACTTACGAGCAGTACTTC.

The chain joins TRBV11-2 to TRBJ2-2; D perhaps matches TRBD1 (6 bases). V was cut by 4 bases and J by 6 bases, with 9 bases left in between. This CDR3 spans 13 amino acids. The germline V gene has CDR1 SGHAT and CDR2 FQNNGV. The CDR3 DNA is TGTGCCAGCAGCTCGCCAGGGGCCGGGGAGCTGTTTTTT. This gives the protein CASSSPGAGELFF.

This clone was counted between two and nine times. The V and J genes are TRBV3-1 (or the pseudogene TRBV3-2) and TRBJ2-1; D perhaps matches TRBD1 (6 bases). The CDR3 loop spans 17 amino acids. With 3 bases removed from V and 0 bases from J, the gap between germline ends came to 15 bases. Germline V gene sequence: CDR1 LGHDT, CDR2 YNNKEL (reference sequence). CDR3 bases: TGTGCCAGCAGCCACATCATCACAGGGAGCTCCTACAATGAGCAGTTCTTC. Its translation is CASSHIITGSSYNEQFF.

The chain joins TRBV19 to TRBJ2-7, with D maybe TRBD1 (5 bases). CDR1 LNHDA and CDR2 SQIVND come from the germline V gene (reference sequence). This CDR3 has 15 amino acids. Trimming took off 2 bases at V and 3 bases at J, with 14 bases between the two ends. The CDR3 DNA sequence: TGTGCCAGTAGTATAACGGCAGGGTCGGTCTACGAGCAGTACTTC. Protein sequence: CASSITAGSVYEQYF.

The chain is built from TRBV7-2 and TRBJ2-7; D remains ambiguous. V lost 3 bases and J 0 bases, leaving 9 bases between the germline ends. The CDR3 sequence is 14 residues long. CDR1 and CDR2 from the germline V gene are SGHTA and FQGNSA. CDR3 bases: TGTGCCAGCAGCTTCCAGCCTAGCTCCTACGAGCAGTACTTC. Amino acids: CASSFQPSSYEQYF.

This chain connects TRBV7-8 to TRBJ2-3; D might be TRBD2 (6 bases). V was clipped by 3 bases and J by 2 bases, with 12 bases between them. CDR1 and CDR2 from the germline V gene are SGHVS and FQNEAQ. The CDR3 is 15 amino acids. CDR3 coding DNA: TGTGCCAGCAGCTTTGTGGGGGGTACCACAGATACGCAGTATTTT. This sequence encodes CASSFVGGTTDTQYF.

Written as DNA, the CDR3 is TGTGCCAGCCTTAGCTATAGCGACCCAGATACGCAGTATTTT. Protein product: CASLSYSDPDTQYF. J is TRBJ2-3 and V is TRBV7-9, with D perhaps matching TRBD2 (5 bases). V lost 8 bases, J lost 4 bases, and 16 bases lay in between. There are 14 residues in the CDR3. CDR1 SEHNR and CDR2 FQNEAQ come from the germline V gene (reference sequence).

V is TRBV5-1 and J is TRBJ2-2, with 9 bases aligning to TRBD1. CDR3 length equals 16 residues. J lost 4 bases, V lost 5 bases, and 9 bases had no gene match. The germline CDR1 and CDR2 sequences are SGHRS and YFSETQ. DNA for the CDR3: TGCGCCAGCAGGAGTTCCGGGACAGGGACCACCGGGGAGCTGTTTTTT. Translation: CASRSSGTGTTGELFF.

This clone was seen a single time. The chain combines TRBV4-2 with TRBJ2-2; D perhaps matches TRBD1 (6 bases). The V end was cut by 4 bases, the J end by 7 bases, with 19 bases between. This CDR3 has 16 amino acids. CDR1 is LGHNA, CDR2 YNFKEQ, per germline. Written as DNA, the CDR3 is TGTGCCAGCAGCCTACTCCGGGACACAGGGATCGGGGAGCTGTTTTTT. Its protein product is CASSLLRDTGIGELFF.